These 2 T cell receptor beta chains came from one sample sequenced in a study of blood T cell repertoires in COVID-19. Libraries were prepared by immunoSEQ multiplex PCR; TCRdb keeps only in-frame clonotypes and omits some of them. The profile shows 300,000 to 400,000 clones, around 90% of them singletons. Sequencing was done on a sample of peripheral blood. The receptors were gathered from a woman under 30 who had recovered from COVID-19.

This chain uses TRBV6-5 with TRBJ2-3, with D possibly matching TRBD2 (7 bases). Trimming took off 11 bases at V and 6 bases at J, with 24 bases between the two ends. Germline CDR1 is MNHEY and CDR2 is SVGAGI. The CDR3 totals 15 residues. CDR3 DNA sequence: TGTGCCGCAAGGAAGGGGGAGGGCCGGCGGGATACGCAGTATTTT. This sequence encodes CAARKGEGRRDTQYF.

This clone was counted once. The chain joins TRBV15 to TRBJ1-5; 7 bases fit TRBD1. The CDR3 length is 16 residues. V was pared by 0 bases and J by 4 bases, with 6 bases of the junction left unmatched. Germline loops: CDR1 LNHNV, CDR2 YYDKDF (reference sequence). The chain's CDR3 is CATSRDWGQKNQPQHF. CDR3 nucleotides: TGTGCCACCAGCAGAGATTGGGGACAGAAGAATCAGCCCCAGCATTTT.